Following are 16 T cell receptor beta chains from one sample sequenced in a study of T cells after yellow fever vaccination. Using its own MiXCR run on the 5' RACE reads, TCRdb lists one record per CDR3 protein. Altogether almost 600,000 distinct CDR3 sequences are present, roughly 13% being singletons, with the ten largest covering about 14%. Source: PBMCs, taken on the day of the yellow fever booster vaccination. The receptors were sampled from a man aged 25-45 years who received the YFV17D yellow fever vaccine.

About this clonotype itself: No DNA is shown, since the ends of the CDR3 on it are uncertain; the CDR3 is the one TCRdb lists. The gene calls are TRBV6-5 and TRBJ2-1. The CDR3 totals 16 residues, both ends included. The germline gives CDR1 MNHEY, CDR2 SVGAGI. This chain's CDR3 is CASSSSGGLPYNEQFF.

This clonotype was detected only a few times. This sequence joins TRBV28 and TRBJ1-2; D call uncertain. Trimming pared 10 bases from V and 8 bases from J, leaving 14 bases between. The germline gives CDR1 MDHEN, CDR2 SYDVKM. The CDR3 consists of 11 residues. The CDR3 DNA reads TGTGCCACCTCCTCAAGGGAAGGCTACACCTTC. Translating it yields CATSSREGYTF.

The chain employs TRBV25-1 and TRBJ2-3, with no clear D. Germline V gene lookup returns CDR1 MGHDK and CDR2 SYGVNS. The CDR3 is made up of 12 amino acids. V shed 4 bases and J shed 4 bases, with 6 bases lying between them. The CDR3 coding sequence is TGTGCCAGCAGTGGTCCCCCAGATACGCAGTATTTT. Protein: CASSGPPDTQYF.

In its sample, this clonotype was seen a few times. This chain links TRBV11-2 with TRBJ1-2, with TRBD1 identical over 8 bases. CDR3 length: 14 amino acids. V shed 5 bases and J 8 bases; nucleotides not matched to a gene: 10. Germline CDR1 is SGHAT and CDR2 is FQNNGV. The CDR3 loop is CASSDDRGLGGYTF. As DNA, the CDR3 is TGTGCCAGCAGCGACGACAGGGGCCTTGGGGGCTACACCTTC.

This CDR3 reads CATKLLAVDEQFF. CDR3 bases: TGTGCCACCAAATTGCTAGCGGTAGATGAGCAGTTCTTC. This rearrangement joins TRBV27 to TRBJ2-1; 7 nucleotides agree with TRBD2. The trim removed 10 bases at V and 8 bases at J, leaving 11 bases unmatched. Germline V CDR1 and CDR2: MNHEY, SMNVEV (reference sequence). The CDR3 runs 13 residues.

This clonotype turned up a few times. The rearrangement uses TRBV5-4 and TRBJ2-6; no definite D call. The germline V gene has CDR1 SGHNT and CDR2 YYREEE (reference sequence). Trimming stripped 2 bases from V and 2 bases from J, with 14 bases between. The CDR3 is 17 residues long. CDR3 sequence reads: CASSFPTSIAGANVLTF. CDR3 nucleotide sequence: TGTGCCAGCAGCTTCCCTACTTCAATAGCTGGGGCCAACGTCCTGACTTTC.

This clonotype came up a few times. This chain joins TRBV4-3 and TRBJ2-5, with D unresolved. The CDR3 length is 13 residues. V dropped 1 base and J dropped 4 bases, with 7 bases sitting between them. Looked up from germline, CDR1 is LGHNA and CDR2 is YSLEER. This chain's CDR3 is CASSQAPGETQYF. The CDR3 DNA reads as TGCGCCAGCAGCCAAGCACCCGGAGAGACCCAGTACTTC.

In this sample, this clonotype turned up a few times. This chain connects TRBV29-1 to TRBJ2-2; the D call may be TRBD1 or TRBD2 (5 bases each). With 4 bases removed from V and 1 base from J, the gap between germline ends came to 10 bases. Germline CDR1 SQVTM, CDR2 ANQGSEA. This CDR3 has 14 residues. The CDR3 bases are TGCAGCGTTGGTGAGGGGTTGAACACCGGGGAGCTGTTTTTT. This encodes CSVGEGLNTGELFF.

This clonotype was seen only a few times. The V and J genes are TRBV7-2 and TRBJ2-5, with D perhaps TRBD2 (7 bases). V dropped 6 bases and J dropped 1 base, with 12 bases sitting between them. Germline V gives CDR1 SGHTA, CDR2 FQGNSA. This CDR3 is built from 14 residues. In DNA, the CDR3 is TGTGCCAGCAGGAGGGGGGGGACCCAAGAGACCCAGTACTTC. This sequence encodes CASRRGGTQETQYF. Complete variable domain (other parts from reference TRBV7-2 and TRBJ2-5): GAGVSQSPSNKVTEKGKDVELRCDPISGHTALYWYRQSLGQGLEFLIYFQGNSAPDKSGLPSDRFSAERTGGSVSTLTIQRTQQEDSAVYLCASRRGGTQETQYFGPGTRLLVL.

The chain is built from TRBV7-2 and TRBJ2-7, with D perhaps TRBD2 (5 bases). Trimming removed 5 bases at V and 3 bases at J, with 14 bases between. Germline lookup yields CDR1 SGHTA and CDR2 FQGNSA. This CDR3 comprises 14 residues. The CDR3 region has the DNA TGTGCCAGCAGCGCGGACTTAAGCATCTACGAGCAGTACTTC. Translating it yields CASSADLSIYEQYF.

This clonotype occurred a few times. The CDR3 DNA reads as TGTGCCAGCAGCTTAGAACCAGGGAGGGCAGAGACCCAGTACTTC. Its protein product is CASSLEPGRAETQYF. This chain uses TRBV7-2 with TRBJ2-5; 7 nucleotides agree with TRBD2. Per germline, CDR1 SGHTA and CDR2 FQGNSA. Losses at the gene ends were 1 base for V and 4 bases for J; bases not matched to a gene: 6. The CDR3 extends over 15 amino acids.

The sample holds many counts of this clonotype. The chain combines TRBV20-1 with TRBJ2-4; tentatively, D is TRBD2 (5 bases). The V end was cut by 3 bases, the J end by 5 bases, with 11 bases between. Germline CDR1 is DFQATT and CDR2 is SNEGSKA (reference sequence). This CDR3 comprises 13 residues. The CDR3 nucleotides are TGCAGTGCTAGTAGCGTCCTTCAAAACATTCAGTACTTC. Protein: CSASSVLQNIQYF.

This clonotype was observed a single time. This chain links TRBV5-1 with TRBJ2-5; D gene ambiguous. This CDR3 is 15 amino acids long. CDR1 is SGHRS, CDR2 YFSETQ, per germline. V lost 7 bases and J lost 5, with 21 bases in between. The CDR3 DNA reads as TGCGCCAGCTATTTTCAGACTGGAGTTTCGGAGACCCAGTACTTC. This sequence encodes CASYFQTGVSETQYF. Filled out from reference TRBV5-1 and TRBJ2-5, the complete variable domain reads KAGVTQTPRYLIKTRGQQVTLSCSPISGHRSVSWYQQTPGQGLQFLFEYFSETQRNKGNFPGRFSGRQFSNSRSEMNVSTLELGDSALYLCASYFQTGVSETQYFGPGTRLLVL.

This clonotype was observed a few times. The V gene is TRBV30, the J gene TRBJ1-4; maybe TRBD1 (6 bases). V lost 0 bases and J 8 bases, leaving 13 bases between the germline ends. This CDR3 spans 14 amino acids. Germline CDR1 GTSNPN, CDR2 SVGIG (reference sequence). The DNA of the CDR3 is TGTGCCTGGAGTGTACTAGGGGGGGGGGAAAAACTGTTTTTT. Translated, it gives CAWSVLGGGEKLFF.

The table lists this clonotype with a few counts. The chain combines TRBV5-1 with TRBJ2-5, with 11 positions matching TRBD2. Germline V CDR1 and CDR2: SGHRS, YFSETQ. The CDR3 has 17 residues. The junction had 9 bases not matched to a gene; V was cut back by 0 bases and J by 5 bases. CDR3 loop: CASSLVAGGPRRETQYF. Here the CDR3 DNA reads TGCGCCAGCAGCTTGGTAGCGGGAGGGCCAAGAAGGGAGACCCAGTACTTC. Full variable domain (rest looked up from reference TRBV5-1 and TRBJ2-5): KAGVTQTPRYLIKTRGQQVTLSCSPISGHRSVSWYQQTPGQGLQFLFEYFSETQRNKGNFPGRFSGRQFSNSRSEMNVSTLELGDSALYLCASSLVAGGPRRETQYFGPGTRLLVL.

DNA of the CDR3: TGTGCCATCAGTGCCCGGGGCGAGGGTCTCTCTGGGGCCAACGTCCTGACTTTC. It is translated as CAISARGEGLSGANVLTF. V usage is TRBV10-3 and J usage is TRBJ2-6; the D call may be TRBD1 or TRBD2 (5 bases each). The CDR3 is 18 residues long. The germline V gene has CDR1 ENHRY and CDR2 SYGVKD. The ends were cut back, 4 bases at V and 0 bases at J, with 16 bases in the middle.